The T cell receptor beta chain under discussion was sequenced for a study of cytotoxic CD8 clonotypes in ibrutinib-treated CLL. Study overall: Included were 11 to 12 relapsed/refractory and 15 treatment-naive patients, of whom roughly 17 were IGHV unmutated.

Profiled with immunoSEQ multiplex PCR; TCRdb holds only in-frame clones, not every one. The sample records 110,000 to 150,000 clones, approximately 81% being singletons. The CDR3 is 15 residues long. The germline CDR1 and CDR2 sequences are KGHSH and LQKENI. V lost 2 bases, J lost 8 bases, and 7 bases stayed unmatched. A few counts support this clone. The target antigen is unknown. Whole-study findings and limits: The study found clonality rose at ibrutinib response, then fell toward baseline at progression.

The specimen was PBMCs, collected after 12 months of ibrutinib treatment. This sequence was found in a human donor with chronic lymphocytic leukemia. The chain couples TRBV18 to TRBJ1-5; 9 bases are shared with TRBD1. This CDR3 is CASSPGRDRAKPQHF. The CDR3 nucleotides are TGTGCCAGCTCACCAGGCCGGGACAGGGCAAAGCCCCAGCATTTT.